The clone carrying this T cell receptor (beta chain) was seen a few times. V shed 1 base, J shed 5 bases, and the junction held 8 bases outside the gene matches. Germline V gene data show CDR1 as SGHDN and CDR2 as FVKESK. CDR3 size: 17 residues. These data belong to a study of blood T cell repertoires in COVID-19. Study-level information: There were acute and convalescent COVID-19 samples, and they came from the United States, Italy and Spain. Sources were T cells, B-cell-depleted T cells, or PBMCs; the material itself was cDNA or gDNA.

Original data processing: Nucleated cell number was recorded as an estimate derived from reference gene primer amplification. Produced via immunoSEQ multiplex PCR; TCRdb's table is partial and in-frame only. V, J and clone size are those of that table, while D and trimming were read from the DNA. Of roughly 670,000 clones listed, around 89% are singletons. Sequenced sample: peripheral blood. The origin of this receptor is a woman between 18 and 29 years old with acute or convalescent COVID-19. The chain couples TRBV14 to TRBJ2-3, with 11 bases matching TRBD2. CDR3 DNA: TGTGCCAGCAGCCAAGTCTCCCCTAGCGGGGGGCGAGATACGCAGTATTTT. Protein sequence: CASSQVSPSGGRDTQYF.